A single sample gave rise to the 6 T cell receptor beta chains below, sequenced in a study of blood T cells in healthy people across ages. A second about 6 to 11 cycle PCR used barcoded and J-beta primers. TCRdb passed the 5' RACE reads through MiXCR, listing each CDR3 protein once. The sample yields 1.5 million to 2 million distinct CDR3 sequences, under 30% seen once. Specimen: blood. The source of these receptors is a woman in her twenties or thirties in good health.

This sequence joins TRBV15 and TRBJ1-4, with D possibly TRBD1 on 6 matching bases. The CDR3 sequence is 15 residues long. Looked up from germline, CDR1 is LNHNV and CDR2 is YYDKDF (reference sequence). V gave up 1 base and J gave up 1 base, with 7 bases separating them. The CDR3 reads CATSRGGRTNEKLFF. The CDR3 DNA reads as TGTGCCACCAGCAGAGGGGGGCGAACTAATGAAAAACTGTTTTTT.

A remark on this clonotype: A clone one base away is much larger, so this may be a read error. The CDR3 does not close with the conserved phenylalanine or tryptophan, likely indicating a read error. The chain carries TRBV7-6 and TRBJ1-2, with 7 bases lining up with TRBD1. The CDR3 extends over 17 amino acids. Germline loops: CDR1 SGHVS, CDR2 FNYEAQ. Trimming at V came to 5 bases and at J to 0 bases, leaving 12 bases not matched to a gene. CDR3 residues: CASSPRIHRGPNYGYTL. The CDR3 DNA reads TGTGCCAGCAGCCCAAGAATCCACAGGGGTCCTAACTATGGCTACACCCTC.

This clonotype has more than one count but fewer than ten. The junction and the germline gene differ at one end; a read error may be behind it. This rearrangement joins TRBV12-3 or TRBV12-4 to TRBJ1-1, with D possibly being TRBD1 (5 bases). This CDR3 is 12 amino acids long. CDR3 DNA sequence: TGTGCCGGCAGTTTACTGGGGGCTGAAGCTTTCTTT. Amino acids: CAGSLLGAEAFF.

Remarks on this clonotype: A single base separates this from a much larger clone, so it may be a read error. V usage is TRBV5-5 and J usage is TRBJ2-6; 8 positions match TRBD1. From germline, CDR1 is SGHKS and CDR2 YYEKEE (reference sequence). The CDR3 length is 18 residues. The CDR3 DNA sequence: TGTGCCAGCAGCTTGGGGCCAGGGGGCTGGTCTGGGGCCAACGTCCGGACTTTC. The encoded protein is CASSLGPGGWSGANVRTF. The full variable domain, in which reference TRBV5-5 and TRBJ2-6 provide the parts outside the CDR3, is DAGVTQSPTHLIKTRGQQVTLRCSPISGHKSVSWYQQVLGQGPQFIFQYYEKEERGRGNFPDRFSARQFPNYSSELNVNALLLGDSALYLCASSLGPGGWSGANVRTFGAGSRLTVL.

This clonotype was detected a few times. V and J are TRBV5-1 and TRBJ2-6; a possible D gene is TRBD2 (5 bases). V shed 2 bases and J shed 0 bases, with 15 bases lying between them. CDR1 and CDR2 from the germline V gene are SGHRS and YFSETQ. The CDR3 loop spans 18 amino acids. CDR3 sequence (DNA): TGCGCCAGCAGCTTCTCGGGGATCGCAAGCTCTGGGGCCAACGTCCTGACTTTC. Its translation: CASSFSGIASSGANVLTF.

Details on this clonotype: A read error may account for a junction end that differs from germline. V is TRBV6-2 or TRBV6-3 and J is TRBJ1-4; the match to TRBD1 covers 8 bases. There are 11 residues in the CDR3. Germline CDR1 is MNHEY and CDR2 is SVGEGT. The CDR3 sequence is CGSGQGEKRFF. The CDR3 DNA is TGTGGCAGTGGACAGGGCGAAAAACGGTTTTTT.